This is a list of T cell receptor beta chains from one sample in a study of T cell responses to AZD1222 COVID-19 vaccine. Libraries were prepared by immunoSEQ multiplex PCR; TCRdb keeps only in-frame clonotypes and omits some of them. The sample lists some 120,000 clones; approximately 92% were seen once. The sequences come from peripheral blood, collected 28 days after the second dose of the MenACWY control vaccine. All receptors come from an adult who received the MenACWY meningococcal vaccine as a control. Each CDR3 is given with its conserved first and last residue. Each record gives: clone size, V gene, D gene, J gene, CDR3 DNA, CDR3 protein. D genes are given only for firm matches. Some rows mark clone size as missing; the rest say once, few, many or name a class of expanded clone.

>NA|TRBV28|TRBD1|TRBJ1-3
TGTGCCAGCAGGACACAGGGGGCTGAGTCTGGAAACACCATATATTTT
CASRTQGAESGNTIYF
>NA|TRBV18|TRBD1|TRBJ2-5
TGTGCCAGCTCACGGGACAGCCAAGAGACCCAGTACTTC
CASSRDSQETQYF
>NA|TRBV2|TRBD1|TRBJ1-2
TGTGCCAGCAGTTCCGGGACAGCATCCTATGGCTACACCTTC
CASSSGTASYGYTF
>NA|TRBV6-5|NA|TRBJ2-7
TGTGCCAGCAGTCCGGGACAACACTACGAGCAGTACTTC
CASSPGQHYEQYF
>NA|TRBV19|TRBD1|TRBJ1-2
TGTGCCAGTAGTCTACACAGGGGAGAAAACTATGGCTACACCTTC
CASSLHRGENYGYTF
>once|TRBV28|NA|TRBJ1-1
TGTGCCAGCAGTTTCGGGGTAGGGACTGAAGCTTTCTTT
CASSFGVGTEAFF
>NA|TRBV27|NA|TRBJ1-6
TGTGCCAGCAGTTTATCGGGGGTTTCACCCCTCCACTTT
CASSLSGVSPLHF
>NA|TRBV19|TRBD1|TRBJ2-1
TGTGCCACCGGACAGGGGGCGTACAATGAGCAGTTCTTC
CATGQGAYNEQFF
>NA|TRBV12-3/TRBV12-4|NA|TRBJ1-2
TGTGCCAGCAGTTTAGCGCCTGGGATCGGCTACACCTTC
CASSLAPGIGYTF
>NA|TRBV6-5|NA|TRBJ1-2
TGTGCCAGCAGTACATCCGGGGACTACACCTTC
CASSTSGDYTF
>once|TRBV19|TRBD1|TRBJ2-1
TGTGCCAGTAGCGAACCGGGACAGGTAGTAAATGAGCAGTTCTTC
CASSEPGQVVNEQFF
>NA|TRBV2|TRBD2|TRBJ2-7
TGTGCCAGCGGGACTAGGCAGATCGAGGGGGTCTACGAGCAGTACTTC
CASGTRQIEGVYEQYF
>NA|TRBV18|TRBD2|TRBJ2-5
TGTGCCAGCTCACCACCGGGACTAGCGGGAGGTATAGAGACCCAGTACTTC
CASSPPGLAGGIETQYF
>NA|TRBV11-2|NA|TRBJ1-2
TGTGCCAGCAGGGGTCTCGGGACAACTAACTATGGCTACACCTTC
CASRGLGTTNYGYTF
>NA|TRBV12-3/TRBV12-4|NA|TRBJ2-3
TGTGCCAGCAAGGGAGGGGGGCCAGATACGCAGTATTTT
CASKGGGPDTQYF
>NA|TRBV5-1|TRBD2|TRBJ2-1
TGCGCCAGCAGCTTAAGACTAGCGGCGAATGAGCAGTTCTTC
CASSLRLAANEQFF
>NA|TRBV6-2/TRBV6-3|NA|TRBJ1-2
TGTGCCAGCAGTTACCATCAGGGGTTAAGTGGCTACACCTTC
CASSYHQGLSGYTF
>NA|TRBV27|NA|TRBJ1-3
TGTGCCACCAACAGGAGCTCTGGAAACACCATATATTTT
CATNRSSGNTIYF
>NA|TRBV15|TRBD1|TRBJ2-7
TGTGCCACCAGCAGAGTGGCCGGGACAGGGAACGACGAGCAGTACTTC
CATSRVAGTGNDEQYF
>once|TRBV27|NA|TRBJ2-1
TGTGCCAGCTCCAAGGGGGGGGACTACAATGAGCAGTTCTTC
CASSKGGDYNEQFF
>NA|TRBV28|TRBD2|TRBJ2-7
TGTGCCAGCAGCCCCGGGACTAGCGGGAGGGCCCTCTCCTACGAGCAGTACTTC
CASSPGTSGRALSYEQYF
>NA|TRBV3-1/TRBV3-2|TRBD1|TRBJ1-2
TGTGCCAGCACCCAAAAAGGGGACAGTGATTACTATGGCTACACCTTC
CASTQKGDSDYYGYTF
>few|TRBV13|NA|TRBJ2-2
TGTGCCAGCAGCTTTCTTGGAACCAGCACCGGGGAGCTGTTTTTT
CASSFLGTSTGELFF
>NA|TRBV18|TRBD2|TRBJ2-3
TGTGCCAGCTCACCAAGACTAGCGGGAGGGTTCCCAGATACGCAGTATTTT
CASSPRLAGGFPDTQYF
>NA|TRBV10-3|NA|TRBJ2-5
TGTGCCATCAGTGAGTCGTTGGCCAAAGAGACCCAGTACTTC
CAISESLAKETQYF
>NA|TRBV19|NA|TRBJ2-4
TGTGCCAGTAGCTCACAAGGGCGAGGGGCCAAAAACATTCAGTACTTC
CASSSQGRGAKNIQYF
>once|TRBV11-3|NA|TRBJ2-1
TGTGCCAGCAGCTTACAGGCGATCTCAGACAATGAGCAGTTCTTC
CASSLQAISDNEQFF
>NA|TRBV27|NA|TRBJ2-3
TGTGCCAGCAGTTTACTGGGGCGAGGGTCTGGGACAGATACGCAGTATTTT
CASSLLGRGSGTDTQYF
>few|TRBV5-1|NA|TRBJ2-3
TGCGCCAGCAGCACAACTAGACCGGACACAGATACGCAGTATTTT
CASSTTRPDTDTQYF
>NA|TRBV5-1|TRBD2|TRBJ2-5
TGCGCCAGCAGCTTGGCCGGGACTAGTCGGCGGGAGACCCAGTACTTC
CASSLAGTSRRETQYF
>NA|TRBV14|TRBD2|TRBJ2-7
TGTGCCAGCAGCCTAAGAACTAGCGGGACCCCTCACGAGCAGTACTTC
CASSLRTSGTPHEQYF
>NA|TRBV5-5|NA|TRBJ2-2
TGTGCCAGCAGCTTGGCCAAGTTACGGCCGGACGGGGAGCTGTTTTTT
CASSLAKLRPDGELFF
>NA|TRBV4-2|TRBD2|TRBJ2-3
TGTGCCAGCAGCCAAGATTTCCCCCTAGCGGGGGCACAAAAAGTTGCAGATACGCAGTATTTT
CASSQDFPLAGAQKVADTQYF
>NA|TRBV6-5|NA|TRBJ2-3
TGTGCCACCTCGGGGACAGATACGCAGTATTTT
CATSGTDTQYF
>NA|TRBV5-1|NA|TRBJ2-1
TGCGCCAGCAGCTTTGGCCCCACAGGCTCCTACAATGAGCAGTTCTTC
CASSFGPTGSYNEQFF
>NA|TRBV6-2/TRBV6-3|TRBD1|TRBJ2-1
TGTGCCAGCAGTTCCGGACAGGGGATTATCAATGAGCAGTTCTTC
CASSSGQGIINEQFF
>NA|TRBV11-2|TRBD2|TRBJ2-3
TGTGCCAGCAGCTTAGGGGGACTAGCCACAGATACGCAGTATTTT
CASSLGGLATDTQYF
>few|TRBV24-1|TRBD1|TRBJ1-5
TGTGCCACCAGTGAACCCCCCAGGGGGCGAGGAAGCAATCAGCCCCAGCATTTT
CATSEPPRGRGSNQPQHF
>NA|TRBV25-1|NA|TRBJ1-5
TGTGCCAGCAGTGAAGATCTCAATCAGCCCCAGCATTTT
CASSEDLNQPQHF
>NA|TRBV12-3/TRBV12-4|NA|TRBJ1-1
TGTGCCAGCAGGTCTTTAGAGAACACTGAAGCTTTCTTT
CASRSLENTEAFF
>NA|TRBV21-1|NA|TRBJ2-1
TGTGCCAGCAGCAAAAGTCCTTTTCGGGGGGCTTCCTACAATGAGCAGTTCTTC
CASSKSPFRGASYNEQFF
>NA|TRBV19|NA|TRBJ1-6
TGTGCCAGTACGCCAGACTCGGGAACTAATTCACCCCTCCACTTT
CASTPDSGTNSPLHF
>many|TRBV5-6|NA|TRBJ2-7
TGTGCCAGCAGCTTAGGGTCTAGCTCCTACGAGCAGTACTTC
CASSLGSSSYEQYF
>once|TRBV7-9|TRBD2|TRBJ2-1
TGTGCCAGCAGCCTGGGACTAGCGGGGGGAGCCTACAATGAGCAGTTCTTC
CASSLGLAGGAYNEQFF
>NA|TRBV5-3|NA|TRBJ2-7
TGTGCCAGAAGCCTCCGGACCTACGAGCAGTACTTC
CARSLRTYEQYF
>NA|TRBV7-8|NA|TRBJ1-4
TGTGCCAGCAGCCTACAGCAGGGAAAGCAAAATGAAAAACTGTTTTTT
CASSLQQGKQNEKLFF
>NA|TRBV7-9|NA|TRBJ1-1
TGTGCCCAGGCCCAAATGAACACTGAAGCTTTCTTT
CAQAQMNTEAFF
>NA|TRBV28|NA|TRBJ2-1
TGTGCCAGCACCCACAGGCTAGCGAGACTAGGAAATGAGCAGTTCTTC
CASTHRLARLGNEQFF
>NA|TRBV19|TRBD1|TRBJ1-5
TGTGCCACCGAAGACAGGGCTGGCAATCAGCCCCAGCATTTT
CATEDRAGNQPQHF
>NA|TRBV25-1|TRBD1|TRBJ1-6
TGTGCCAGCAGTGAATATTCTGGACAGGGAGTCTCACCCCTCCACTTT
CASSEYSGQGVSPLHF
>NA|TRBV4-1|NA|TRBJ1-5
TGCGCCAGCAGCCAAAGGGATAGCAATCAGCCCCAGCATTTT
CASSQRDSNQPQHF
>NA|TRBV4-1|NA|TRBJ1-4
TGCGCCAGCAGCCAGGTTGGGTTGAGCGAAAAACTGTTTTTT
CASSQVGLSEKLFF
>NA|TRBV29-1|TRBD1|TRBJ2-7
TGCAGCGTTGAAGGGGCAGGGGGCAGCTACGAGCAGTACTTC
CSVEGAGGSYEQYF